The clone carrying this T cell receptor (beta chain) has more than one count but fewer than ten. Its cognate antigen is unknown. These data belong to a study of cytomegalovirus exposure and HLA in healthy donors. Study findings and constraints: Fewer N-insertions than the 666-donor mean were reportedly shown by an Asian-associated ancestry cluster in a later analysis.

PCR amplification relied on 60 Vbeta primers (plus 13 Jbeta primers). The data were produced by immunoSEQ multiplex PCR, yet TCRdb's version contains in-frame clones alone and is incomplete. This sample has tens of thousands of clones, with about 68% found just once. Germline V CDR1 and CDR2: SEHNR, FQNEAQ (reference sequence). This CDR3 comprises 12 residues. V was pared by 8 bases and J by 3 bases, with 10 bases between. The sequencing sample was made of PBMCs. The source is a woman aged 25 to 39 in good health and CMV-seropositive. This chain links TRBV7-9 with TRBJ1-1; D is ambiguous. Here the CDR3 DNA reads TGTGCCAGCGTTTTTCCGGACACTGAAGCTTTCTTT. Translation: CASVFPDTEAFF.